These 9 T cell receptor beta chains originate from one sample sequenced in a study of cytomegalovirus exposure and HLA in healthy donors. The PCR made use of 60 Vbeta and 13 Jbeta primers. Only in-frame clones appear in the TCRdb table, and some are missing; sequencing was by immunoSEQ multiplex PCR. The sample lists 150,000 to 200,000 clones, around 86% occurring once. The sequencing input was PBMCs. These receptors were taken from a man aged 45-65 years in good health and CMV-seropositive.

This clone was recorded a few times. V gene TRBV27 combines with J gene TRBJ1-6; possible D gene TRBD1, 5 bases. Germline lookup yields CDR1 MNHEY and CDR2 SMNVEV (reference sequence). The V and J ends lost 3 bases and 2 bases respectively, with 14 bases between them. CDR3 size: 17 residues. The CDR3 region is CASSFERGKPYNSPLHF. Written as DNA, the CDR3 is TGTGCCAGCAGTTTCGAGCGGGGGAAACCCTATAATTCACCCCTCCACTTT.

This clone was seen just once. This sequence joins TRBV6-4 and TRBJ1-1; no clear D gene. CDR1 and CDR2 (germline): MRHNA, SNTAGT. The CDR3 extends over 18 amino acids. V was pared by 4 bases and J by 0 bases, with 21 bases between. In DNA, the CDR3 is TGTGCCAGCAGTGTTTACGGGGTTGGAGCCGGGATGAACACTGAAGCTTTCTTT. It translates to CASSVYGVGAGMNTEAFF.

The genes are TRBV25-1 and TRBJ2-1, with 7 nucleotides matching TRBD2. The CDR3 runs 16 residues. Germline values: CDR1 MGHDK, CDR2 SYGVNS. V shed 3 bases, J shed 1 base, and the junction held 6 bases outside the gene matches. Here the CDR3 reads CASSEGGSGSYNEQFF. DNA of the CDR3: TGTGCCAGCAGTGAGGGCGGGAGTGGTTCCTACAATGAGCAGTTCTTC.

The chain joins TRBV5-1 to TRBJ1-2; 8 bases agree with TRBD1. The CDR3 has 18 residues. V shed 1 base and J 0 bases; nucleotides not matched to a gene: 11. Germline V gene lookup returns CDR1 SGHRS and CDR2 YFSETQ. The CDR3 sequence is CASSLNIPDRGANYGYTF. CDR3 sequence (DNA): TGCGCCAGCAGCTTGAATATCCCCGACAGGGGAGCTAACTATGGCTACACCTTC. Complete variable domain (other parts from reference TRBV5-1 and TRBJ1-2): KAGVTQTPRYLIKTRGQQVTLSCSPISGHRSVSWYQQTPGQGLQFLFEYFSETQRNKGNFPGRFSGRQFSNSRSEMNVSTLELGDSALYLCASSLNIPDRGANYGYTFGSGTRLTVV.

The chain links TRBV7-8 to TRBJ2-5; TRBD2 might be the D (7 bases). The CDR3 contains 17 residues. The germline V gene encodes CDR1 SGHVS and CDR2 FQNEAQ. Trimming removed 4 bases at V and 5 bases at J, with 23 bases between. Here the CDR3 reads CASSYWQGGGVWETQYF. In DNA form, the CDR3 reads TGTGCCAGCAGCTATTGGCAGGGAGGGGGAGTTTGGGAGACCCAGTACTTC.

The chain links TRBV6-6 to TRBJ2-7, with a weak D call TRBD1 (6 bases). Germline V gene sequence: CDR1 MNHNY, CDR2 SVGAGI (reference sequence). Trimming took 7 bases from V and 9 from J, leaving 22 bases between them. The CDR3 sequence is 14 residues long. The CDR3 sequence: CASNPTLTGSGQYF. In DNA form, the CDR3 reads TGTGCCAGCAATCCCACGCTTACAGGGTCCGGGCAGTACTTC.

The chain has TRBV5-1 and TRBJ2-5; D is uncertain. The J call may be mistaken, given a closer DNA end match to TRBJ2-7. The CDR3 extends over 11 amino acids. The germline gives CDR1 SGHRS, CDR2 YFSETQ. The CDR3 DNA sequence: TGCGCCAGCAGCGGCAACTACGAGCAGTACTTC. This encodes CASSGNYEQYF.

V gene TRBV25-1 combines with J gene TRBJ1-1; the match to TRBD1 covers 9 bases. Germline-derived CDR1 and CDR2 are MGHDK and SYGVNS. The CDR3 length is 13 residues. Trimming took 7 bases from V and 5 from J; bases not matched to a gene: 5. CDR3 region: CASTTGQGTEAFF. Written as DNA, the CDR3 is TGTGCCAGCACTACGGGACAGGGAACTGAAGCTTTCTTT.

The V and J genes are TRBV7-2 and TRBJ2-1; D not certain. CDR3 length equals 14 residues. Germline V gives CDR1 SGHTA, CDR2 FQGNSA. V was trimmed by 4 bases and J by 3 bases, leaving 10 bases between them. Written as DNA, the CDR3 is TGTGCCAGCAGCTCACGACGGAGCTACAATGAGCAGTTCTTC. This codes for CASSSRRSYNEQFF.